Presented here are 22 T cell receptor beta chains from one specimen sequenced in a study of blood T cell repertoires in COVID-19. Clones were read by immunoSEQ multiplex PCR, and TCRdb kept only the in-frame ones, dropping some. The sample includes under 200,000 clones, 86% of them seen just once. Sequencing was performed on peripheral blood. The source of these receptors is a woman between 65 and 79 years old with acute or convalescent COVID-19.

J is TRBJ2-7 and V is TRBV10-1, with D perhaps matching TRBD2 (5 bases). Germline CDR1 and CDR2: WNHNN and SYGVQD (reference sequence). Trimming removed 3 bases at V and 5 bases at J, with 8 bases between. The length of the CDR3 is 12 residues. In DNA form, the CDR3 reads TGCGCCAGCAGTGACGGGGTACACGAGCAGTACTTC. Translated: CASSDGVHEQYF.

Here the CDR3 DNA reads TGCGCAATCCCTCCGGGACAGCATTATGGCTACACCTTC. It codes for CAIPPGQHYGYTF. The genes are TRBV10-1 and TRBJ1-2; TRBD1 matches 7 bases. Germline lookup yields CDR1 WNHNN and CDR2 SYGVQD (reference sequence). There are 13 residues in the CDR3.

V and J are TRBV5-1 and TRBJ1-3; D remains ambiguous. The V gene lost 0 bases and the J gene lost 0 bases, with 16 bases spanning the gap. Germline V gene lookup returns CDR1 SGHRS and CDR2 YFSETQ. The length of the CDR3 is 18 residues. CDR3 sequence: CASSLGTPQRFSGNTIYF. In DNA form, the CDR3 reads TGCGCCAGCAGCTTGGGGACTCCCCAGCGCTTCTCTGGAAACACCATATATTTT. Filled out from reference TRBV5-1 and TRBJ1-3, the complete variable domain reads KAGVTQTPRYLIKTRGQQVTLSCSPISGHRSVSWYQQTPGQGLQFLFEYFSETQRNKGNFPGRFSGRQFSNSRSEMNVSTLELGDSALYLCASSLGTPQRFSGNTIYFGEGSWLTVV.

V usage is TRBV6-5 and J usage is TRBJ2-7, with 9 bases identical to TRBD1. The CDR3 consists of 14 residues. J was trimmed by 4 bases and V by 10 bases; bases with no gene match: 11. The germline V gene has CDR1 MNHEY and CDR2 SVGAGI. The CDR3 here is CATGTGGAGYEQYF. CDR3 nucleotides: TGTGCCACCGGAACAGGGGGCGCTGGATACGAGCAGTACTTC.

The chain is built from TRBV11-3 and TRBJ2-2; TRBD1 matches 8 bases. Germline V gene sequence: CDR1 SGHNT, CDR2 YENEEA. The CDR3 has 16 residues. V shed 1 base, J shed 4 bases, and the junction held 5 bases outside the gene matches. In DNA, the CDR3 is TGTGCCAGCAGCTTAGTTTCCACAGGGGGCACCGGGGAGCTGTTTTTT. Amino acids: CASSLVSTGGTGELFF.

The rearrangement uses TRBV12-5 and TRBJ2-4; D is possibly TRBD1 (6 bases). The germline CDR1 and CDR2 sequences are LGHNT and FRNRAP. The CDR3 is 16 residues long. V lost 6 bases and J lost 3, with 18 bases in between. The CDR3 DNA reads as TGTGCTAGTGGCCGGTGGGGGCAAGTTGGCAAAAACATTCAGTACTTC. It encodes CASGRWGQVGKNIQYF.

The chain recombines TRBV20-1 with TRBJ2-2; D unclear. This CDR3 has 10 residues. Looked up from germline, CDR1 is DFQATT and CDR2 is SNEGSKA (reference sequence). Between the trimmed V and J ends, which lost 6 bases and 6 bases, there was a span of 5 bases. CDR3 sequence: CSARSGELFF. CDR3 nucleotides: TGCAGTGCCAGGTCCGGGGAGCTGTTTTTT.

Only a few counts were recorded for this clone. The chain combines TRBV10-3 with TRBJ1-4; D is undetermined. CDR1 and CDR2 from the germline V gene are ENHRY and SYGVKD. V shed 2 bases and J shed 5 bases, with 12 bases lying between them. The CDR3 consists of 15 residues. The CDR3 here is CAISEQPGGNEKLFF. CDR3 DNA: TGTGCCATCAGTGAGCAACCGGGAGGGAATGAAAAACTGTTTTTT.

The chain employs TRBV12-5 and TRBJ2-1; TRBD1 matches 10 bases. V shed 4 bases, J shed 7 bases, and the junction held 10 bases outside the gene matches. This CDR3 spans 16 amino acids. Germline V gives CDR1 LGHNT, CDR2 FRNRAP. CDR3 bases: TGTGCTAGTGGTTCGTGGGGGACAGGGGCCAGGAATGAGCAGTTCTTC. It is translated as CASGSWGTGARNEQFF. Full variable domain (remainder filled in from reference TRBV12-5 and TRBJ2-1): DARVTQTPRHKVTEMGQEVTMRCQPILGHNTVFWYRQTMMQGLELLAYFRNRAPLDDSGMPKDRFSAEMPDATLATLKIQPSEPRDSAVYFCASGSWGTGARNEQFFGPGTRLTVL.

This chain uses TRBV28 with TRBJ2-7; 7 bases fit TRBD1. J gave up 0 bases and V 6 bases, and 8 bases lay outside the gene matches. CDR1 and CDR2 (germline): MDHEN, SYDVKM. There are 15 residues in the CDR3. The CDR3 is CASSRGGASSYEQYF. Here the CDR3 DNA reads TGTGCCAGCAGCAGAGGGGGCGCGAGCTCCTACGAGCAGTACTTC.

This clone occurred once. The chain uses TRBV28 and TRBJ2-5, with 11 bases fitting TRBD1. Unmatched junction bases numbered 7, after V lost 6 bases and J lost 4 bases. The CDR3 covers 15 residues. The germline V gene has CDR1 MDHEN and CDR2 SYDVKM. CDR3: CASRSGTGGVETQYF. CDR3 sequence (DNA): TGTGCCAGCAGATCCGGGACAGGGGGTGTAGAGACCCAGTACTTC.

The chain links TRBV18 to TRBJ2-3; the D is unclear. Germline CDR1 KGHSH, CDR2 LQKENI. With 3 bases removed from V and 5 bases from J, the gap between germline ends came to 12 bases. The CDR3 has 14 residues. In nucleotides, the CDR3 is TGTGCCAGCTCACCGAACCGCTCGGGAGATACGCAGTATTTT. The encoded protein is CASSPNRSGDTQYF. The whole variable domain, remainder taken from reference TRBV18 and TRBJ2-3, is NAGVMQNPRHLVRRRGQEARLRCSPMKGHSHVYWYRQLPEEGLKFMVYLQKENIIDESGMPKERFSAEFPKEGPSILRIQQVVRGDSAAYFCASSPNRSGDTQYFGPGTRLTVL.

The chain is built from TRBV3-1 (or the pseudogene TRBV3-2) and TRBJ2-5; TRBD2 aligns across 9 bases. CDR1 LGHDT and CDR2 YNNKEL come from the germline V gene (reference sequence). CDR3 length equals 16 residues. V was clipped by 0 bases and J by 5 bases; unmatched bases: 7. The CDR3 DNA reads TGTGCCAGCAGCCAAGATCCTAGCGGGGCCAGGGAGACCCAGTACTTC. It encodes CASSQDPSGARETQYF.

This clone appeared a few times. This rearrangement joins TRBV6-1 to TRBJ1-5; 7 nucleotides match TRBD1. The CDR3 covers 18 residues. Losses at the gene ends were 2 bases for V and 6 bases for J; bases not matched to a gene: 16. Germline CDR1 reads MNHNS; CDR2 reads SASEGT. The CDR3 DNA sequence: TGTGCCAGCAGTGAAAACCCCCTGGCAGGGGGGCTAGGTCAGCCCCAGCATTTT. This translates into CASSENPLAGGLGQPQHF.

The chain employs TRBV27 and TRBJ2-4; 8 bases fit TRBD1. This CDR3 is 17 amino acids long. Losses at the gene ends were 5 bases for V and 0 bases for J; bases not matched to a gene: 9. Germline V gene data show CDR1 as MNHEY and CDR2 as SMNVEV (reference sequence). The CDR3 bases are TGTGCCAGCAGTCCCATCAGACAGGGGTTAGCCAAAAACATTCAGTACTTC. This translates into CASSPIRQGLAKNIQYF.

The CDR3 loop reads CASSSSGLATNEKLFF. The CDR3 region has the DNA TGTGCCAGCAGTTCCTCAGGTCTCGCAACTAATGAAAAACTGTTTTTT. This chain uses TRBV7-9 with TRBJ1-4; D is unclear. Germline assignment: CDR1 SEHNR and CDR2 FQNEAQ (reference sequence). This CDR3 is 16 amino acids long. V was trimmed by 6 bases and J by 0 bases, leaving 14 bases between them.

The J gene is TRBJ1-1, the V gene TRBV12-3 or TRBV12-4; D gene unclear. The CDR3 consists of 13 residues. V lost 5 bases and J lost 0, with 7 bases in between. The CDR3, as DNA: TGTGCCAGCAGTATCGTGTTGAACACTGAAGCTTTCTTT. Amino acid sequence: CASSIVLNTEAFF.

V usage is TRBV6-2 or TRBV6-3 and J usage is TRBJ2-3; tentative D call: TRBD2 (6 bases). CDR1 is MNHEY and CDR2 is SVGEGT in the germline V gene. The V end was cut by 5 bases, the J end by 0 bases, with 15 bases between. The CDR3 is 16 amino acids. CDR3 sequence reads: CASSHGLPTSTDTQYF. In DNA, the CDR3 is TGTGCCAGCAGTCACGGACTACCAACTAGCACAGATACGCAGTATTTT.

The chain couples TRBV5-1 to TRBJ1-2; 7 nucleotides match TRBD1. With 3 bases clipped from V and 4 bases from J, the junction kept 6 bases outside the gene matches. The CDR3 is 14 amino acids. Germline V gene lookup returns CDR1 SGHRS and CDR2 YFSETQ. The CDR3 DNA follows: TGCGCCAGCAGCTGGGACAGTGGCGTCTATGGCTACACCTTC. It codes for CASSWDSGVYGYTF.

CDR3 DNA: TGTGCCAGCAGTTCCTGGGACAGGAGTAACACTGAAGCTTTCTTT. It specifies CASSSWDRSNTEAFF. The V gene is TRBV27, the J gene TRBJ1-1, with 8 bases that match TRBD1. V shed 4 bases and J 2 bases; nucleotides not matched to a gene: 6. The germline CDR1 and CDR2 sequences are MNHEY and SMNVEV (reference sequence). CDR3 length equals 15 residues.

This chain joins TRBV19 and TRBJ2-1, with D perhaps matching TRBD2 (6 bases). Trimming removed 5 bases from V and 1 base from J, with 12 bases in between. The CDR3 is 15 amino acids. Germline loops: CDR1 LNHDA, CDR2 SQIVND (reference sequence). The CDR3 protein is CASSPRESSYNEQFF. Written as DNA, the CDR3 is TGTGCCAGTAGTCCCCGGGAGTCATCCTACAATGAGCAGTTCTTC. The variable domain in full, with the rest retrieved from reference TRBV19 and TRBJ2-1, is DGGITQSPKYLFRKEGQNVTLSCEQNLNHDAMYWYRQDPGQGLRLIYYSQIVNDFQKGDIAEGYSVSREKKESFPLTVTSAQKNPTAFYLCASSPRESSYNEQFFGPGTRLTVL.

This chain links TRBV9 with TRBJ1-2, with 10 bases lining up with TRBD1. Germline CDR1 reads SGDLS; CDR2 reads YYNGEE. V was pared by 2 bases and J by 9 bases, with 4 bases of the junction left unmatched. This CDR3 is 13 amino acids long. Written as DNA, the CDR3 is TGTGCCAGCAGCGTCGGGACAGGGGAGAGCTACACCTTC. This translates into CASSVGTGESYTF. The entire variable domain, with the rest obtained from reference TRBV9 and TRBJ1-2, is as follows: DSGVTQTPKHLITATGQRVTLRCSPRSGDLSVYWYQQSLDQGLQFLIQYYNGEERAKGNILERFSAQQFPDLHSELNLSSLELGDSALYFCASSVGTGESYTFGSGTRLTVV.